Presented here are 25 T cell receptor beta chains from one specimen sequenced in a study of T cell responses to AZD1222 COVID-19 vaccine. Clones were read by immunoSEQ multiplex PCR, and TCRdb kept only the in-frame ones, dropping some. Found here are approximately 91,000 clones, around nine tenths of them singletons; the top ten hold 10% to 15%. This specimen consisted of peripheral blood, obtained on day 0 of AZD1222 vaccination. These receptors came from an adult in good health.

The chain recombines TRBV4-2 with TRBJ2-1, with 7 bases that match TRBD2. With 0 bases clipped from V and 3 bases from J, the junction kept 8 bases outside the gene matches. Germline CDR1 LGHNA, CDR2 YNFKEQ. This CDR3 is built from 17 residues. The CDR3 bases are TGTGCCAGCAGCCAAGAGGCTAGCGGCAGCCTCTACAATGAGCAGTTCTTC. This gives the protein CASSQEASGSLYNEQFF.

The rearrangement joins TRBV29-1 to TRBJ2-7; D perhaps matches TRBD2 (7 bases). Per the germline V gene, CDR1 is SQVTM and CDR2 is ANQGSEA. The CDR3 extends over 14 amino acids. Trimming removed 7 bases from V and 2 bases from J, with 18 bases in between. CDR3 sequence reads: CSASGGGSTYEQYF. CDR3 bases: TGCAGCGCCAGCGGCGGGGGCTCTACCTACGAGCAGTACTTC.

This chain joins TRBV9 and TRBJ1-1; the D is unclear. Germline-derived CDR1 and CDR2 are SGDLS and YYNGEE. The CDR3 consists of 13 residues. The germline V and J ends were trimmed by 2 bases and 4 bases, with 9 bases remaining between them. DNA for the CDR3: TGTGCCAGCAGCGTGGGTCCGGCCACTGAAGCTTTCTTT. As protein: CASSVGPATEAFF.

V is TRBV30 and J is TRBJ1-6; D unclear. The CDR3 runs to 11 residues. V was trimmed by 4 bases and J by 9 bases, leaving 7 bases between them. Germline values: CDR1 GTSNPN, CDR2 SVGIG (reference sequence). The DNA for the CDR3 is TGTGCCTGGACCGTTGGTTCACCCCTCCACTTT. It translates to CAWTVGSPLHF.

This rearrangement joins TRBV12-5 to TRBJ1-2; the D is unclear. CDR1 and CDR2 (germline): LGHNT, FRNRAP. This CDR3 region has 13 residues. V was trimmed by 0 bases and J by 3 bases, leaving 5 bases between them. Written as DNA, the CDR3 is TGTGCTAGTGGTTTGGTGGCTCACTATGGCTACACCTTC. This encodes CASGLVAHYGYTF.

V gene TRBV7-9 combines with J gene TRBJ2-7, with 11 bases matching TRBD1. Germline lookup yields CDR1 SEHNR and CDR2 FQNEAQ (reference sequence). The length of the CDR3 is 12 residues. The V and J ends lost 5 bases and 6 bases, in that order; junction bases with no gene match: 0. The CDR3 reads CASSGTGGEQYF. For the CDR3, the DNA is TGTGCCAGCAGCGGGACAGGGGGCGAGCAGTACTTC.

The chain is built from TRBV6-5 and TRBJ2-7, with D perhaps TRBD2 (6 bases). CDR1 MNHEY and CDR2 SVGAGI come from the germline V gene. The CDR3 is 13 amino acids. V lost 4 bases and J lost 3, with 10 bases in between. CDR3 DNA: TGTGCCAGCAGTTCCCGACTAGACTACGAGCAGTACTTC. Translating it yields CASSSRLDYEQYF.

The V call is TRBV30, the J call TRBJ1-1; 9 positions agree with TRBD1. CDR3 size: 16 residues. The V and J ends lost 2 bases and 5 bases, in that order; junction bases with no gene match: 12. From germline, CDR1 is GTSNPN and CDR2 SVGIG (reference sequence). CDR3 bases: TGTGCCTGGAGTTGGTCCTTAACAGGGGGCTTTACTGAAGCTTTCTTT. It encodes CAWSWSLTGGFTEAFF.

The chain couples TRBV6-1 to TRBJ1-3; D is ambiguous. V lost 1 base to trimming and J lost 0 bases, with 10 bases between them. This CDR3 is 16 amino acids long. Germline V gene sequence: CDR1 MNHNS, CDR2 SASEGT. This CDR3 is CASSEVGRLSGNTIYF. The CDR3 DNA reads TGTGCCAGCAGTGAAGTAGGAAGACTCTCTGGAAACACCATATATTTT.

The rearrangement joins TRBV7-2 to TRBJ1-6; TRBD1 agrees at 7 bases. The CDR3 covers 17 residues. CDR1 is SGHTA, CDR2 FQGNSA, per germline. The J segment lost 6 bases and the V segment lost 1 base, leaving 9 bases of the junction unmatched. The CDR3 reads CASSLGGGQRVNSPLHF. The CDR3 region has the DNA TGTGCCAGCAGCTTAGGGGGGGGACAGCGCGTTAATTCACCCCTCCACTTT.

In this sample, this clone turned up once. This chain connects TRBV30 to TRBJ1-1; the match to TRBD1 covers 7 bases. Germline lookup yields CDR1 GTSNPN and CDR2 SVGIG (reference sequence). CDR3 length equals 16 residues. Trimming took 0 bases from V and 1 from J; bases not matched to a gene: 8. The CDR3, as DNA: TGTGCCTGGAGTGTAAGGAGGGGGCCTGGGAACACTGAAGCTTTCTTT. Its protein is CAWSVRRGPGNTEAFF.

The rearrangement uses TRBV18 and TRBJ1-2; D is unresolved. The CDR3 contains 12 residues. V was shortened by 2 bases and J by 8 bases, with 9 bases between the two germline ends. CDR1 and CDR2 (germline): KGHSH, LQKENI. The CDR3 coding sequence is TGTGCCAGCTCACCAGCGGGGAGCGGCTACACCTTC. It codes for CASSPAGSGYTF.

This chain joins TRBV7-2 and TRBJ2-4; 10 bases match TRBD2. V dropped 1 base and J dropped 6; count of bases not matched to a gene: 9. Germline CDR1 SGHTA, CDR2 FQGNSA. The CDR3 is 17 amino acids. The CDR3 region is CASSLVSGGADLNIQYF. In DNA form, the CDR3 reads TGTGCCAGCAGCTTAGTCAGCGGGGGGGCTGATTTAAACATTCAGTACTTC. Complete variable domain (other parts from reference TRBV7-2 and TRBJ2-4): GAGVSQSPSNKVTEKGKDVELRCDPISGHTALYWYRQSLGQGLEFLIYFQGNSAPDKSGLPSDRFSAERTGGSVSTLTIQRTQQEDSAVYLCASSLVSGGADLNIQYFGAGTRLSVL.

This chain connects TRBV30 to TRBJ1-5, with D unresolved. Deletions cut 0 bases from V and 3 bases from J, with 6 bases between. Germline V CDR1 and CDR2: GTSNPN, SVGIG (reference sequence). The CDR3 runs 13 residues. The CDR3 region is CAWSVGDNQPQHF. For the CDR3, the DNA is TGTGCCTGGAGTGTCGGGGACAATCAGCCCCAGCATTTT.

J is TRBJ1-6 and V is TRBV5-1; perhaps TRBD1 as D (5 bases). This CDR3 spans 14 amino acids. The germline V and J ends were trimmed by 4 bases and 8 bases, with 13 bases remaining between them. Germline V gene lookup returns CDR1 SGHRS and CDR2 YFSETQ. The CDR3 coding sequence is TGCGCCAGCAGCCCCGGGACGGGGTATTCACCCCTCCACTTT. Protein sequence: CASSPGTGYSPLHF.

This clone was counted a single time. The chain couples TRBV5-1 to TRBJ2-7; 9 bases agree with TRBD1. With V trimmed by 0 bases and J by 6 bases, 7 bases remained unmatched. This CDR3 contains 15 residues. Germline V lookup: CDR1 SGHRS, CDR2 YFSETQ. CDR3 protein: CASSLGAGTGIEQYF. CDR3 DNA: TGCGCCAGCAGCTTGGGGGCCGGGACAGGGATCGAGCAGTACTTC.

The chain uses TRBV9 and TRBJ1-2; D is possibly TRBD1 (5 bases). V lost 0 bases and J lost 9, with 18 bases in between. The germline gives CDR1 SGDLS, CDR2 YYNGEE. The CDR3 length is 15 residues. CDR3 bases: TGTGCCAGCAGCGTAGGTCACGGGGGAACTAAAAGCTACACCTTC. This codes for CASSVGHGGTKSYTF.

The CDR3 nucleotides are TGTGCCAGCAGTGAAGCCTCCACAGGGGGCAAAGCTTTCTTT. It codes for CASSEASTGGKAFF. The rearrangement uses TRBV6-1 and TRBJ1-1; 9 nucleotides align to TRBD1. This CDR3 comprises 14 residues. The germline CDR1 and CDR2 sequences are MNHNS and SASEGT. The trim removed 0 bases at V and 9 bases at J, leaving 5 bases unmatched.

The chain employs TRBV6-2 or TRBV6-3 and TRBJ2-1; no clear D gene. CDR1 is MNHEY, CDR2 SVGEGT, per germline. Deletions cut 1 base from V and 10 bases from J, with 5 bases between. The CDR3 extends over 11 amino acids. The CDR3 region has the DNA TGTGCCAGCAGTTACTTCGGGGAGCAGTTCTTC. As protein: CASSYFGEQFF.

This clone was seen a handful of times. V is TRBV25-1 and J is TRBJ2-3; D not resolved. V lost 4 bases and J 0 bases, leaving 11 bases between the germline ends. This CDR3 region has 15 residues. Germline V gene lookup returns CDR1 MGHDK and CDR2 SYGVNS. The CDR3 DNA is TGTGCCAGCAGTGGGCCGTTATCTAGCACAGATACGCAGTATTTT. It translates to CASSGPLSSTDTQYF.

The rearrangement links TRBV5-6 to TRBJ1-1; D uncertain. The CDR3 runs to 13 residues. The germline V gene encodes CDR1 SGHDT and CDR2 YYEEEE. V gave up 1 base and J gave up 10 bases, with 14 bases separating them. Here the CDR3 reads CASSLLSERAAFF. CDR3 in DNA: TGTGCCAGCAGCTTGCTTTCGGAACGGGCAGCTTTCTTT.

The V call is TRBV5-1, the J call TRBJ1-1; the D is unclear. CDR1 is SGHRS, CDR2 YFSETQ, per germline. With 6 bases removed from V and 2 bases from J, the gap between germline ends came to 11 bases. The CDR3 totals 13 residues. Here the CDR3 DNA reads TGCGCCAGCACCAGGACGGTAAACACTGAAGCTTTCTTT. It specifies CASTRTVNTEAFF. The full variable domain, in which reference TRBV5-1 and TRBJ1-1 provide the parts outside the CDR3, is KAGVTQTPRYLIKTRGQQVTLSCSPISGHRSVSWYQQTPGQGLQFLFEYFSETQRNKGNFPGRFSGRQFSNSRSEMNVSTLELGDSALYLCASTRTVNTEAFFGQGTRLTVV.

This clone showed up just a few times. The CDR3 sequence is CATSIRQSSYEQYF. The CDR3 DNA reads as TGTGCCACCAGCATTCGACAGTCCTCCTACGAGCAGTACTTC. The chain uses TRBV15 and TRBJ2-7; D may be TRBD1 (5 bases). CDR1 and CDR2 from the germline V gene are LNHNV and YYDKDF (reference sequence). CDR3 length: 14 amino acids. V was shortened by 4 bases and J by 0 bases, with 10 bases between the two germline ends.

This clone occurred once. The V gene is TRBV5-6, the J gene TRBJ1-2, with TRBD1 as a possible D gene (5 bases). Germline V gene data show CDR1 as SGHDT and CDR2 as YYEEEE. Trimming removed 0 bases at V and 8 bases at J, with 17 bases between. The CDR3 runs 15 residues. The CDR3 reads CASSLVGPRPGGYTF. As DNA, the CDR3 is TGTGCCAGCAGCTTGGTGGGACCCCGGCCGGGGGGCTACACCTTC.

CDR3 in amino acids: CASSRRQGSYEQYF. CDR3 coding DNA: TGTGCCAGTAGTAGACGACAGGGGAGCTACGAGCAGTACTTC. The chain employs TRBV19 and TRBJ2-7; 8 nucleotides align to TRBD1. J was trimmed by 3 bases and V by 4 bases; bases with no gene match: 5. CDR3 size: 14 residues. The germline V gene has CDR1 LNHDA and CDR2 SQIVND (reference sequence).